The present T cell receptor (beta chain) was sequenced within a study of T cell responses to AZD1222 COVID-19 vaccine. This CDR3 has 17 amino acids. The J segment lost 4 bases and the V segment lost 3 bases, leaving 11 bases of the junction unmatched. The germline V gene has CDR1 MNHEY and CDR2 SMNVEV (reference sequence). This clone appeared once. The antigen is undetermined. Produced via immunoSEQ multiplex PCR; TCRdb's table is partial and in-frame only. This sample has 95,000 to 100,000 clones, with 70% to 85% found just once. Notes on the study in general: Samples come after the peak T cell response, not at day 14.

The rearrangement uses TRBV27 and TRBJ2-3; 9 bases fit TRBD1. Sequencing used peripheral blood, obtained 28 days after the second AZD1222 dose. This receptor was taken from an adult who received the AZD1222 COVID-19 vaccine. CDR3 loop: CASSFLTGTGPPDTQYF. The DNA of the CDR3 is TGTGCCAGCAGTTTCCTGACCGGGACAGGGCCACCAGATACGCAGTATTTT.